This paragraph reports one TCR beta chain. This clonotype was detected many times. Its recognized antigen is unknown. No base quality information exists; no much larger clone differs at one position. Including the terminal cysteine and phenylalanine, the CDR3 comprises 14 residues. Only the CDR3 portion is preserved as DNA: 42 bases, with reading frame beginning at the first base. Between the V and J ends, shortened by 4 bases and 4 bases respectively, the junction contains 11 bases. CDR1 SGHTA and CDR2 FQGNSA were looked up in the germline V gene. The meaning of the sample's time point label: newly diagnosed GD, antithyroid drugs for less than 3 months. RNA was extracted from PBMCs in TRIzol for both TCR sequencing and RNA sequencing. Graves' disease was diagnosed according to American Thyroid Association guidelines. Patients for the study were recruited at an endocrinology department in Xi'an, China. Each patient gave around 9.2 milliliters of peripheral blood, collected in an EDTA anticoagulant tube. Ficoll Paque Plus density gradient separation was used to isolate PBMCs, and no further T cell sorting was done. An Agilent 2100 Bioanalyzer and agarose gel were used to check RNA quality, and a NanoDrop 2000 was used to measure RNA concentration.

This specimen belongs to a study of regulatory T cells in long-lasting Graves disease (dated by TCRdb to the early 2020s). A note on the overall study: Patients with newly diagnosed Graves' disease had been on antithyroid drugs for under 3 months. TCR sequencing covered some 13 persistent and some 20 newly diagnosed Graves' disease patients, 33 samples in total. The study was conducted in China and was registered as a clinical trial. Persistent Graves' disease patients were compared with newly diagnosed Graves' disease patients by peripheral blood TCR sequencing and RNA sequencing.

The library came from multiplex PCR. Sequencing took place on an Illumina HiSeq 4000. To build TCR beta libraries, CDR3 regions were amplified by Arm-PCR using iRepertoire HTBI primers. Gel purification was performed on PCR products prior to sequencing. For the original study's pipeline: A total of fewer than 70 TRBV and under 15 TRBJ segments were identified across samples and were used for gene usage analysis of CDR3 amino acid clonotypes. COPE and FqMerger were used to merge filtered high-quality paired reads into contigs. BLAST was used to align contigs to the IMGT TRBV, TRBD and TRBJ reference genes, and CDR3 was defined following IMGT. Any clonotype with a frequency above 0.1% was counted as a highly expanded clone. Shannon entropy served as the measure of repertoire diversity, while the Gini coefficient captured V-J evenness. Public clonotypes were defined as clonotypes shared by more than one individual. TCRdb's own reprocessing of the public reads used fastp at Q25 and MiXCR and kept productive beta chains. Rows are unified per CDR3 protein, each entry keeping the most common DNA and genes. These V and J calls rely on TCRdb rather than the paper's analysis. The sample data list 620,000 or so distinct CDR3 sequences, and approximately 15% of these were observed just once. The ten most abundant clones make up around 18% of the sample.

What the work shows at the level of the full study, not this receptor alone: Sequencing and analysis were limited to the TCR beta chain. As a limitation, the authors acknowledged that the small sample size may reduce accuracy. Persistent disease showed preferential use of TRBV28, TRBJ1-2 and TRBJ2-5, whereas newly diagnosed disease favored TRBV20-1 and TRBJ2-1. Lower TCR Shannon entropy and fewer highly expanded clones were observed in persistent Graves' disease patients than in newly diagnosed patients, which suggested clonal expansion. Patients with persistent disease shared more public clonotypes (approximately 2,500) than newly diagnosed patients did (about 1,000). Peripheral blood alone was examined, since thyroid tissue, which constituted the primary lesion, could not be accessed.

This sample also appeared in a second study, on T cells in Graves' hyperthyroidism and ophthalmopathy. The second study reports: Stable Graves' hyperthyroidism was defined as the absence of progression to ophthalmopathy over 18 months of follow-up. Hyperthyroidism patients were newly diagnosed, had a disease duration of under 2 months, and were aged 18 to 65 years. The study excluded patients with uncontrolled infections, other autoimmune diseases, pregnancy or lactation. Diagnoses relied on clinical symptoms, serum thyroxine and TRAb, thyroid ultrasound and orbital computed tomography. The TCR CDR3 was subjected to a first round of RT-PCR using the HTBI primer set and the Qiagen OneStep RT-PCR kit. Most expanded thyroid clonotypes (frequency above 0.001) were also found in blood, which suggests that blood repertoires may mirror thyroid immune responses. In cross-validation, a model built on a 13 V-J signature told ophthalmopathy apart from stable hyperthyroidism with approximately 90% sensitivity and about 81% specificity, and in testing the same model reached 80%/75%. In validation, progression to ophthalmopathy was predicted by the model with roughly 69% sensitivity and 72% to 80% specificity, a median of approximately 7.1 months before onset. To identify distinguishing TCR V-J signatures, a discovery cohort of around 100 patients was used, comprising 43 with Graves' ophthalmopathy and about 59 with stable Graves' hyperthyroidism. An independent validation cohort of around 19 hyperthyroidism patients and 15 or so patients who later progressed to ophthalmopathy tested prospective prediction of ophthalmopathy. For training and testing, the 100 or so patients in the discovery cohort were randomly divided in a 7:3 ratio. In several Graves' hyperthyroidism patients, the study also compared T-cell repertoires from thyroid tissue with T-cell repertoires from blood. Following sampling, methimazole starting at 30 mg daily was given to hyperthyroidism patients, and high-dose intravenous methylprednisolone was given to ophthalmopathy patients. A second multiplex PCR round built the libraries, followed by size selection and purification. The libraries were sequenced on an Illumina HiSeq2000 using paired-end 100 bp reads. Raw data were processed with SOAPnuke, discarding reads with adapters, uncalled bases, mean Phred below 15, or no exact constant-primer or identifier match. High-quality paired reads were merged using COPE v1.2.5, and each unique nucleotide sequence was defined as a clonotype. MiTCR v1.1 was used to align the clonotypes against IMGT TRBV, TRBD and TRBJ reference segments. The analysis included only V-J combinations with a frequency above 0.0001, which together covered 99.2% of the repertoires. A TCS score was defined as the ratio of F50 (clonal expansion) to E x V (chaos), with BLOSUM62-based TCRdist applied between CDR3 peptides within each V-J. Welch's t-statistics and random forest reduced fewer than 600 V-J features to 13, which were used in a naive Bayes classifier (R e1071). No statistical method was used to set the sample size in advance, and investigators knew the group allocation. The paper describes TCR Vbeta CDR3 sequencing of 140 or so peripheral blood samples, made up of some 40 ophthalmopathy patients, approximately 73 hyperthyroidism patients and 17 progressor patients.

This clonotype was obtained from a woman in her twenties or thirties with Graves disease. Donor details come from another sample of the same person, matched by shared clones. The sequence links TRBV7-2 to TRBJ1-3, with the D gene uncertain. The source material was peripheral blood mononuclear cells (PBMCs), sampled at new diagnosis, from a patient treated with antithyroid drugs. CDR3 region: CASSSRVFGNTIYF. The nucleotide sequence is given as TGTGCCAGCAGCTCTAGGGTTTTCGGAAACACCATATATTTT.